Included here is one T cell receptor beta chain sequence, with context. No antigen is known for it. The sample holds no much larger clone one base away, and base qualities are not on file. In the same sample, other DNA sequences code for this CDR3. These data belong to a study of OX40 agonist ivuxolimab in advanced cancers. About the study as a whole: Ivuxolimab, which targeted the costimulatory receptor OX40 (CD134), was an agonistic, fully human IgG2 monoclonal antibody. Intravenous ivuxolimab was administered to patients every 2 weeks at six dose levels: 0.01, 0.1, 0.3, 1.5, 3 and 10 mg/kg. Of the approximately 54 dose-escalation patients, hepatocellular carcinoma was present in about 19, melanoma in some 15, renal cell carcinoma in 9 and head and neck cancer in 9. A male proportion of 82.7% and a mean age of approximately 60 years, ranging from roughly 23 to 79, were recorded for the dose-escalation cohort. Patients were allowed to have had prior anti-PD-1, anti-PD-L1 or anti-CTLA-4 therapy, and 40% of the dose-escalation patients had been treated with checkpoint inhibitors. Partial responses occurred in three dose-escalation patients: two with cutaneous melanoma and one with hepatocellular carcinoma. Peripheral TCRbeta sequencing aimed to test whether ivuxolimab altered TCR sequence diversity and caused clonal T-cell expansion. The paper describes the monotherapy dose-escalation part (N of about 52 patients) of the phase I trial of ivuxolimab. On the study overall, not on this receptor specifically: Low levels of normalized T-cell clonal expansion were also seen in some nonresponding patients. Clonal expansion of both CD4+ and CD8+ blood T cells was observed from baseline to week 6 at doses 0.1 to 3.0 mg/kg. After ivuxolimab, CD8+ T cells had more expanded clones than CD4+ T cells on average. The antigen specificity of the peripheral T cells that underwent clonal expansion was not determined. Partial responders in the 0.1-3.0 mg/kg groups had among the lowest normalized peripheral clonal expansion, especially among CD8+ T cells.

Patients with autoimmune disease history or receiving systemic immunosuppression were excluded from the trial. Peripheral blood for TCR sequencing was collected from all dose cohorts at baseline, on cycle 4 day 1, and on cycle 7 day 1. Samples came from an open-label, multicenter, first-in-human phase I dose-escalation trial of ivuxolimab. The trial enrolled adults with locally advanced or metastatic head and neck squamous cell, hepatocellular, melanoma or renal cell carcinoma. Before TCR sequencing, CD4+ T cells and CD8+ T cells from peripheral blood were sorted into separate populations. The germline V gene provides CDR1 MNHEY and CDR2 SVGAGI. The cysteine opens and the phenylalanine closes a CDR3 of 12 amino acids. Solely the CDR3 DNA is kept, with 36 bases framed from the first base. A distance of 11 bases separates the germline ends of V and J, which lose 5 bases and 7 bases respectively. To sequence the TCRbeta CDR3 region, genomic DNA was isolated from the sorted cells. The immunoSEQ Assay was used for sequencing of TCRbeta CDR3 regions. Held by TCRdb, this immuneACCESS table contains in-frame sequences only and omits some clones. Under half of the omission traces to an unresolved V gene where checked; the cause of the rest is unknown. Counted in this sample were around 67,000 clones; less than 90% of them appeared once. 7.5% to 9% of the sample is held by the ten biggest clonotypes.

The receptor chain draws on TRBV6-5 and TRBJ1-1, with the D gene not clear enough to name. Sequences were derived from CD4+ or CD8+ T cells sorted from blood, sampled in a trial of the OX40 agonist ivuxolimab. The clonotype comes from an adult with an advanced solid tumor such as melanoma, head and neck, liver or kidney cancer. CDR3 protein: CASSTRGIEAFF. The nucleotide sequence is given as TGTGCCAGCAGTACCAGAGGGATTGAAGCTTTCTTT.